This TCR beta chain came from a study of response to subunit inactivated influenza vaccine. Study results and limitations: New T cells are recruited in small numbers by each seasonal influenza vaccination, according to the authors' suggestion.

This clonotype was observed at least ten times. Its target is unknown. TCRdb analysed the RT-PCR reads with MiXCR anew, one entry per CDR3 protein. This table holds roughly 700,000 distinct CDR3 sequences, about 15% found once. Material: PBMCs from blood, obtained 14 to 15 days before vaccination. The sequence derives from a middle-aged man who received an inactivated influenza vaccine.

In DNA form, the CDR3 reads TGCGCCAGCCGACTAGCGGGAGGGCCCTACAATGAGCAGTTCTTC. This codes for CASRLAGGPYNEQFF. The V call is TRBV5-1, the J call TRBJ2-1; TRBD2 aligns across 14 bases. The CDR3 contains 15 residues. The germline gives CDR1 SGHRS, CDR2 YFSETQ. V was pared by 7 bases and J by 2 bases, with 2 bases of the junction left unmatched.